The next 5 T cell receptor beta chains were all read from a single sample in a study of T cells after posttransplantation cyclophosphamide. Cyclophosphamide on days +3 and +4 followed busulfan-fludarabine conditioning and a marrow graft. The data were produced by immunoSEQ multiplex PCR, yet TCRdb's version contains in-frame clones alone and is incomplete. The sample consists of 10,000 to 13,000 clones, about nine tenths of them appearing once. Source: CD4+ T cells sorted from PBMCs, taken after allogeneic stem cell transplant with posttransplant cyclophosphamide. These receptors all come from a young adult male patient who received an allogeneic stem cell transplant from a related donor, was CMV-positive, and had acute GVHD only. Some T cells may be the graft donor's.

This clone was counted between two and nine times. The chain recombines TRBV7-2 with TRBJ2-7, with D maybe TRBD1 (6 bases). V was shortened by 1 base and J by 6 bases, with 7 bases between the two germline ends. The CDR3 length is 12 residues. Germline CDR1 SGHTA, CDR2 FQGNSA. The CDR3 reads CASSLGTVEQYF. In nucleotides, the CDR3 is TGTGCCAGCAGCTTAGGGACAGTCGAGCAGTACTTC.

This chain joins TRBV18 and TRBJ2-1; 7 bases map to TRBD1. Germline V gene sequence: CDR1 KGHSH, CDR2 LQKENI. Trimming removed 3 bases from V and 5 bases from J; junction bases left unmatched: 4. The CDR3 is made up of 14 amino acids. The CDR3 nucleotides are TGTGCCAGCTCACCCAGGGGGTTGGACAATGAGCAGTTCTTC. It is translated as CASSPRGLDNEQFF.

The CDR3 DNA reads as TGTGCCAGCAGCGAAAAGGGGACACCGACCTACGAGCAGTACTTC. It yields the protein CASSEKGTPTYEQYF. The chain employs TRBV5-6 and TRBJ2-7, with D perhaps TRBD1 (6 bases). Per germline, CDR1 SGHDT and CDR2 YYEEEE. With 4 bases removed from V and 2 bases from J, the gap between germline ends came to 16 bases. The CDR3 is made up of 15 amino acids.

The chain joins TRBV9 to TRBJ2-7; 13 bases map to TRBD2. J was trimmed by 2 bases and V by 3 bases; bases with no gene match: 2. CDR3 size: 15 residues. In germline, CDR1 is SGDLS, CDR2 YYNGEE. CDR3 DNA sequence: TGTGCCAGCAGCGCGACTAGCGGGGGGCCCTACGAGCAGTACTTC. It specifies CASSATSGGPYEQYF. Looking up the rest from reference TRBV9 and TRBJ2-7 gives the full variable domain: DSGVTQTPKHLITATGQRVTLRCSPRSGDLSVYWYQQSLDQGLQFLIQYYNGEERAKGNILERFSAQQFPDLHSELNLSSLELGDSALYFCASSATSGGPYEQYFGPGTRLTVT.

The gene calls are TRBV7-2 and TRBJ1-5; TRBD1 matches at 9 bases. J was trimmed by 7 bases and V by 5 bases; bases with no gene match: 6. CDR3 length: 14 residues. Germline assignment: CDR1 SGHTA and CDR2 FQGNSA. CDR3 DNA: TGTGCCAGCAGCCGGGGACAGGGACCACAGCCCCAGCATTTT. Encoded protein: CASSRGQGPQPQHF.